This T cell receptor beta chain derives from a study of blood T cell repertoires in COVID-19 (dated by TCRdb to about 2020). The study in broad terms: Collaborator samples came from the United States, Italy and Spain and covered acute and convalescent phases of COVID-19. The prospective study material was composed of cDNA or gDNA derived from T cells, B-cell-depleted T cells, or PBMCs. Subjects who had been exposed to COVID-19, were actively infected with it, or had recovered from it provided the deeply sampled blood TCRbeta repertoires that made up the dataset. The repertoires were released in a freely available public database meant as a resource for research on the immune response to SARS-CoV-2. Samples came from the ongoing ImmuneRACE study (first 160 participants) plus 1,254 subjects from 6 global collaborators. A de-identified subject ID, COVID-19 status, age in years and sex were almost always included in the sample metadata. Where HLA class I and class II types were available, the types were taken from metadata supplied by the sample provider, not from assay-based typing.

Participants in the prospective study were aged 18 to 89 years, lived in about two dozen United States geographic areas, and enrolled through a virtual design. In the prospective study, participants were assigned to cohorts based on the clinical history participants reported in a screening survey and a study questionnaire. A participant counted as exposed if, within 2 weeks of entering the study, that participant had been in contact with someone who had a PCR-confirmed or clinician-diagnosed COVID-19 case. Each participant in the prospective study had whole blood, serum and a nasopharyngeal or oropharyngeal swab collected by mobile phlebotomists. Additional blood draws and questionnaires over a 2-month period could optionally be provided by prospective study participants. Prospective study blood samples were shipped either frozen or at room temperature before DNA extraction. V and J lose 2 bases and 4 bases, and a span of 18 bases separates them. Counted from cysteine to phenylalanine, this CDR3 has 18 amino acids. Of all the DNA, just the CDR3 is kept, 54 bases in frame from base 1. CDR1 and CDR2 are drawn from the germline V gene (reference sequence): PRHDT, FYEKMQ.

TCRbeta CDR3 regions were amplified from genomic DNA using the immunoSEQ Assay, a bias-controlled multiplex PCR. The authors processed their data as follows. Within the assay, amplification of reference gene primers was used to estimate how many nucleated cells each sample contained. To quantify the absolute abundance of each unique TCRbeta CDR3 rearrangement, sequence reads were collapsed and filtered. Productive Simpson clonality was computed per sample as the square root of Simpson's diversity index over productive rearrangements. Sourced from immuneACCESS, this table was stored by TCRdb with only in-frame sequences that have V and J called. A share of the clones is absent; for the studies checked, an unresolved V gene accounts for under half, and the remainder has no known explanation. V, J and clone size were drawn from that table, and D and trimming were deduced from the DNA. In all, the sample holds a few hundred thousand clones, and about 88% of those were seen once. Together, the top ten hold approximately 1% of the sample.

This clone appeared a single time. No cognate antigen has been identified for it. Base qualities are not recorded, but no much larger clone differs from it by a single base. General conclusions and limits of the study: Clinical and demographic metadata were provided uncurated, with the amount varying by source and participant.

Material: PBMCs or T cells enriched from blood (not recorded which). This chain joins TRBV13 to TRBJ2-6, with no reliable assignment of the D segment. The sequence derives from a young woman who had been exposed to COVID-19. The nucleotide sequence reads TGTGCCAGCAGCTTAAAGTTCGACACCCTCGGAGGGGCCAACGTCCTGACTTTC. This translates into CASSLKFDTLGGANVLTF.